The rows below give T cell receptor beta chains drawn from one sample of a study of control samples from healthy donors and cancer patients. Profiling relied on immunoSEQ multiplex PCR, and the TCRdb table lists in-frame clones only, not all of them. This sample has roughly 120,000 clones; 88% occur once, and the top ten carry roughly 3.5%. The sample consisted of PBMCs. The receptors stem from a woman aged 55-70 years with lung cancer. The CDR3 runs from the conserved cysteine through the conserved F or W. Fields, in order: J gene, V gene, clone size, D gene, CDR3 DNA, CDR3 protein. D genes are given only for firm matches. Only some rows state a clone size, as once, few, many or a class for expanded clones.

>TRBJ2-5|TRBV4-1|.|.
TGCGCCAGCAGCCAAGTGTGGGAGGGGGGAACAGAGACCCAGTACTTC
CASSQVWEGGTETQYF
>TRBJ2-2|TRBV7-9|.|.
TGTGCCAGCACCCCTAACTGGGGGACCGGGGAGCTGCTTTTT
CASTPNWGTGELLF
>TRBJ2-1|TRBV5-1|.|TRBD2
TGCGCCAGCAGCTTCGTACTAGCGGGAGACCACAATGAGCAGTTCTTC
CASSFVLAGDHNEQFF
>TRBJ2-5|TRBV19|.|.
TGTGCCAGTAGTGGACAGCTTAAAGAGACCCAGTACTTC
CASSGQLKETQYF
>TRBJ1-2|TRBV6-6|.|.
TGTGCCAGCAGACTTCCCAACTATGGCTACACCTTC
CASRLPNYGYTF
>TRBJ2-7|TRBV3-1/TRBV3-2|.|.
TGTGCCAGCAGCCAAGTCAACGGCGAGCAGTACTTC
CASSQVNGEQYF
>TRBJ2-1|TRBV7-9|.|.
TGTGCCAGCAGCTTAGCTTCCTTTGGTGAGCAGTTCTTC
CASSLASFGEQFF
>TRBJ1-4|TRBV19|.|.
TGTGCCAGTAGAACAGGGACTAATGAAAAACTGTTTTTT
CASRTGTNEKLFF
>TRBJ1-5|TRBV18|.|TRBD1
TGTGCCAGCTCACCACCGGGACAGGGGAGCAATCAGCCCCAGCATTTT
CASSPPGQGSNQPQHF
>TRBJ1-6|TRBV4-3|.|TRBD1
TGCGCCAGCAGCCAAGAGGGGGCAGGGGGCTCCTATAATTCACCCCTCCACTTT
CASSQEGAGGSYNSPLHF
>TRBJ2-7|TRBV19|.|.
TGTGCCAGTAGTATAGAGGAGGGGTCCTACGAGCAGTACTTC
CASSIEEGSYEQYF
>TRBJ2-2|TRBV18|.|.
TGTGCCAGCTCACCGCTGACTCCGAGTACCGGGGAGCTGTTTTTT
CASSPLTPSTGELFF
>TRBJ2-7|TRBV7-2|.|.
TGTGCCAGCAGCTTAGCGGGGGGGCAGGGGGCCTACGAGCAGTACTTC
CASSLAGGQGAYEQYF
>TRBJ1-1|TRBV7-5|.|.
TGTGCCAGAAGCCAAACAGGATTTTCGAGAGCTTTCTTT
CARSQTGFSRAFF
>TRBJ2-7|TRBV25-1|.|.
TGTGCCAGCAGTGATCCGGCAATCTACGAGCAGTACTTC
CASSDPAIYEQYF
>TRBJ2-7|TRBV30|few|.
TGTGCCTGGAGTGTACGCGGTGTGGGGGAGACCTACGAGCAGTACTTC
CAWSVRGVGETYEQYF
>TRBJ1-1|TRBV11-3|.|.
TGTGCCAGCAGCTCAGGGGTACAGAACACTGAAGCTTTCTTT
CASSSGVQNTEAFF
>TRBJ2-1|TRBV15|.|.
TGTGCCACCAGCCCATCAGGGAATGTTGGGCAGTTCTTC
CATSPSGNVGQFF
>TRBJ1-4|TRBV5-4|.|.
TGTGCCAGCAGCTTGGGTTCAGGGGCGGCGGCTAATGAAAAACTGTTTTTT
CASSLGSGAAANEKLFF
>TRBJ2-6|TRBV25-1|.|.
TGTGCCAGCAGTGAGAGACAGGGACTAGGGGCCAACGTCCTGACTTTC
CASSERQGLGANVLTF
>TRBJ1-1|TRBV21-1|.|.
TGTGCCAGCAGCCCCCAGAAGGGGAGGTTGGCTGAAGCTTTCTTT
CASSPQKGRLAEAFF
>TRBJ1-2|TRBV4-3|.|.
TGCGCCAGCAGCCAAGATCCCGGGGCCCTTAACTATGGCTACACCTTC
CASSQDPGALNYGYTF
>TRBJ2-3|TRBV7-2|.|.
TGTGCCAGCAGCTTAAGGGGATCCGACACAGATACGCAGTATTTT
CASSLRGSDTDTQYF
>TRBJ1-1|TRBV9|once|.
TGTGCCAGCAGCTCACAGGGTAGGACTGAAGCTTTCTTT
CASSSQGRTEAFF
>TRBJ2-7|TRBV3-1/TRBV3-2|.|.
TGTGCCAGCAGCCAAGGGGGTACTCTAGTCGACGAGCAGTACTTC
CASSQGGTLVDEQYF
>TRBJ2-5|TRBV6-6|once|TRBD2
TGTGCCAGCAGGGGGGGGGAGACCCAGTACTTC
CASRGGETQYF
>TRBJ1-4|TRBV27|few|.
TGTGCCAGCAGTGCCTACAGGATCCTTGGGAATGAAAAACTGTTTTTT
CASSAYRILGNEKLFF